The following is a T cell receptor (beta chain) sequence with its context. The CDR3 contains 13 residues. With 5 bases clipped from V and 5 bases from J, the junction kept 8 bases outside the gene matches. CDR1 is GTSNPN, CDR2 SVGIG, per germline (reference sequence). The data belong to a study of blood T cell repertoires in COVID-19. Study information: The United States, Italy and Spain provided the acute and convalescent COVID-19 samples. T cells, B-cell-depleted T cells, or PBMCs provided the cDNA or gDNA that served as material.

Profiled with immunoSEQ multiplex PCR; TCRdb holds only in-frame clones, not every one. The sample has fewer than 350,000 clones; roughly nine tenths are singletons. The TCR originated in a woman in her fifties or sixties with COVID-19, enrolled during active disease. Source material: peripheral blood. J is TRBJ1-1 and V is TRBV30; 7 nucleotides match TRBD1. The CDR3 region is CAWDTGRGTEAFF. The CDR3 DNA follows: TGTGCCTGGGACACGGGCAGGGGGACTGAAGCTTTCTTT.